Listed here are 7 T cell receptor beta chains from one sample, sequenced in a study of blood T cell repertoires in COVID-19. Measured with immunoSEQ multiplex PCR; TCRdb has only the in-frame clones, and not every one. Among 350,000 or so clones, around 87% were seen once, and the ten largest hold 6.5% to 8%. What was sequenced was peripheral blood. These receptors were collected from a young man with active or convalescent COVID-19.

The chain has TRBV30 and TRBJ1-2, with D hard to call. The germline CDR1 and CDR2 sequences are GTSNPN and SVGIG (reference sequence). The CDR3 has 10 residues. Trimming cost V 5 bases and J 6 bases, with 7 bases left between them. CDR3 residues: CAWGLHGYTF. CDR3 bases: TGTGCCTGGGGACTTCATGGCTACACCTTC.

This sequence joins TRBV30 and TRBJ2-7; TRBD1 agrees at 7 bases. The CDR3 covers 15 residues. CDR1 and CDR2 from the germline V gene are GTSNPN and SVGIG (reference sequence). Unmatched junction bases numbered 10, after V lost 3 bases and J lost 2 bases. The CDR3 sequence is CAWRLNRDSPYEQYF. DNA of the CDR3: TGTGCCTGGAGACTAAACCGGGACAGCCCCTACGAGCAGTACTTC.

V gene TRBV14 combines with J gene TRBJ2-7; TRBD2 matches at 10 bases. This CDR3 is 16 amino acids long. Germline assignment: CDR1 SGHDN and CDR2 FVKESK. Trimming at V came to 4 bases and at J to 5 bases, leaving 11 bases not matched to a gene. CDR3 sequence: CASSPGNSGRFDEQYF. CDR3 coding DNA: TGTGCCAGCAGCCCCGGAAATAGCGGGAGGTTCGACGAGCAGTACTTC.

The genes are TRBV7-9 and TRBJ1-1; TRBD1 might be the D (5 bases). Deletions cut 2 bases from V and 3 bases from J, with 10 bases between. The germline CDR1 and CDR2 sequences are SEHNR and FQNEAQ (reference sequence). The CDR3 is made up of 14 amino acids. The CDR3 reads CASSLQGSDTEAFF. As DNA, the CDR3 is TGTGCCAGCAGCTTACAGGGATCCGACACTGAAGCTTTCTTT. Full variable domain (rest looked up from reference TRBV7-9 and TRBJ1-1): DTGVSQNPRHKITKRGQNVTFRCDPISEHNRLYWYRQTLGQGPEFLTYFQNEAQLEKSRLLSDRFSAERPKGSFSTLEIQRTEQGDSAMYLCASSLQGSDTEAFFGQGTRLTVV.

The chain joins TRBV19 to TRBJ1-2; 7 bases line up with TRBD1. J was trimmed by 4 bases and V by 6 bases; bases with no gene match: 5. This CDR3 region has 13 residues. CDR1 is LNHDA and CDR2 is SQIVND in the germline V gene (reference sequence). The CDR3 reads CASRRDRSYGYTF. Written as DNA, the CDR3 is TGTGCCAGTAGACGGGACAGAAGCTATGGCTACACCTTC. The variable domain in full, completed from reference TRBV19 and TRBJ1-2, reads DGGITQSPKYLFRKEGQNVTLSCEQNLNHDAMYWYRQDPGQGLRLIYYSQIVNDFQKGDIAEGYSVSREKKESFPLTVTSAQKNPTAFYLCASRRDRSYGYTFGSGTRLTVV.

The rearrangement uses TRBV5-1 and TRBJ2-1; 10 nucleotides line up with TRBD2. The CDR3 spans 16 residues. After removal of 4 bases from V and 2 bases from J, the junction contained 6 bases not matched to a gene. Germline CDR1 SGHRS, CDR2 YFSETQ. The CDR3 coding sequence is TGCGCCAGCAGCCGGGGACTAGCGTTTCCCTACAATGAGCAGTTCTTC. It is translated as CASSRGLAFPYNEQFF.

This clone has just one count. The chain links TRBV27 to TRBJ1-4; TRBD1 is a possible D gene (6 bases). This CDR3 has 14 amino acids. Germline V gives CDR1 MNHEY, CDR2 SMNVEV (reference sequence). Trimming left V 6 bases short and J 5 bases short, with 13 bases between. This chain's CDR3 is CASSWGPKNEKLFF. The DNA for the CDR3 is TGTGCCAGCAGCTGGGGGCCGAAGAATGAAAAACTGTTTTTT.